This T cell receptor beta chain was sequenced for a study of shared clonotypes between healthy human individuals. The method was immunoSEQ multiplex PCR; TCRdb's version includes in-frame clones alone and lacks a portion of them. The sample contains over 2 million clones, roughly 95% of which appear only once. V gave up 3 bases and J gave up 7 bases; unmatched junction bases: 11. This CDR3 contains 15 residues. Looked up from germline, CDR1 is GTSNPN and CDR2 is SVGIG (reference sequence). In the CD4+ fraction, cells were divided into CD45RA+ naive and CD45RA-negative memory subsets. Input material: naive CD4+ T cells sorted from blood. Subset defined: CD45RA+ positively selected. The TCR sequence derives from a man aged 18 to 30 in good health. This rearrangement joins TRBV30 to TRBJ1-5; 8 bases match TRBD1. CDR3: CAWRVTGDPRQPQHF. CDR3 sequence (DNA): TGTGCCTGGAGGGTGACAGGGGATCCCCGACAGCCCCAGCATTTT.